Listed here are 6 T cell receptor beta chains from one sample, sequenced in a study of OX40 agonist ivuxolimab in advanced cancers. The assay was immunoSEQ multiplex PCR, and TCRdb's table has in-frame clones only and misses some. The repertoire has tens of thousands of clones, more than 70% of them found once; the top ten carry roughly 8.4%. Specimen: CD4+ or CD8+ T cells sorted from blood, collected in a trial of the OX40 agonist ivuxolimab. Receptors originate from an adult with an advanced solid tumor such as melanoma, head and neck, liver or kidney cancer.

The chain uses TRBV6-1 and TRBJ2-7; 10 nucleotides agree with TRBD2. The CDR3 runs 14 residues. CDR1 MNHNS and CDR2 SASEGT come from the germline V gene. V trimming: 4 bases; J trimming: 2 bases; junction bases outside the gene matches: 2. CDR3 DNA: TGTGCCAGCAGTGGAGCGGGAGGGACCTACGAGCAGTACTTC. It encodes CASSGAGGTYEQYF.

V and J are TRBV6-5 and TRBJ2-3; unclear D gene. V was pared by 6 bases and J by 5 bases, with 15 bases between. CDR1 is MNHEY and CDR2 is SVGAGI in the germline V gene. This CDR3 has 14 residues. The CDR3 loop reads CASSSLGRRDTQYF. CDR3 nucleotides: TGTGCCAGCAGCTCCCTGGGTCGCCGAGATACGCAGTATTTT.

The chain joins TRBV5-1 to TRBJ2-7; D remains ambiguous. The germline V gene has CDR1 SGHRS and CDR2 YFSETQ. With 1 base removed from V and 0 bases from J, the gap between germline ends came to 8 bases. This CDR3 has 14 amino acids. The CDR3 sequence is CASSLISSSYEQYF. The CDR3 DNA follows: TGCGCCAGCAGCTTGATTAGCAGCTCCTACGAGCAGTACTTC.

This chain uses TRBV28 with TRBJ1-4, with a possible D match to TRBD1 (6 bases). Germline values: CDR1 MDHEN, CDR2 SYDVKM. Trimming stripped 5 bases from V and 8 bases from J, with 21 bases between. This CDR3 is 16 amino acids long. CDR3 region: CASSPPDRNLYEKLFF. In DNA form, the CDR3 reads TGTGCCAGCAGTCCCCCCGACAGGAATCTGTACGAAAAACTGTTTTTT.

The chain joins TRBV16 to TRBJ2-3; TRBD2 aligns across 8 bases. J lost 9 bases, V lost 2 bases, and 7 bases had no gene match. This CDR3 comprises 14 residues. Germline V CDR1 and CDR2: KGHSY, FQNENV. The CDR3 region is CASSQPGGARTQYF. CDR3 DNA: TGTGCCAGCAGCCAACCGGGGGGGGCCAGGACGCAGTATTTT.

CDR3 sequence: CASRSPGLNTDTQYF. The CDR3 region has the DNA TGTGCCAGCAGGAGTCCGGGACTAAACACAGATACGCAGTATTTT. The rearrangement uses TRBV7-2 and TRBJ2-3, with 7 bases fitting TRBD2. The CDR3 contains 15 residues. V shed 6 bases and J 2 bases; nucleotides not matched to a gene: 8. The V gene's germline CDR1 is SGHTA and CDR2 FQGNSA.